Following are 8 T cell receptor beta chains from one sample sequenced in a study of blood T cell repertoires in COVID-19. Here immunoSEQ multiplex PCR was the method, and the copy in TCRdb shows in-frame clones only, minus some. The sample lists about 320,000 clones, 87% occurring once. Source material: PBMCs or T cells enriched from blood (not recorded which). All receptors derive from a woman under 30 who had recovered from COVID-19.

The genes are TRBV11-2 and TRBJ2-7, with 8 nucleotides matching TRBD1. The germline gives CDR1 SGHAT, CDR2 FQNNGV. V lost 1 base, J lost 2 bases, and 7 bases stayed unmatched. This CDR3 spans 16 amino acids. For the CDR3, the DNA is TGTGCCAGCAGCTTAGTTAGGGACAGGCCTACCTACGAGCAGTACTTC. This sequence encodes CASSLVRDRPTYEQYF.

This chain joins TRBV19 and TRBJ1-5, with D tentatively TRBD1 (5 bases). CDR3 length equals 13 residues. Germline CDR1 reads LNHDA; CDR2 reads SQIVND (reference sequence). The V and J ends lost 10 bases and 4 bases respectively, with 14 bases between them. CDR3 residues: CAISRTQNQPQHF. DNA for the CDR3: TGTGCCATCTCAAGGACACAAAATCAGCCCCAGCATTTT. The complete variable domain, with remaining parts taken from reference TRBV19 and TRBJ1-5, reads DGGITQSPKYLFRKEGQNVTLSCEQNLNHDAMYWYRQDPGQGLRLIYYSQIVNDFQKGDIAEGYSVSREKKESFPLTVTSAQKNPTAFYLCAISRTQNQPQHFGDGTRLSIL.

This chain connects TRBV28 to TRBJ1-1; D perhaps matches TRBD1 (6 bases). V was cut by 1 base and J by 3 bases, with 15 bases left in between. The CDR3 extends over 16 amino acids. From germline, CDR1 is MDHEN and CDR2 SYDVKM. The CDR3 DNA sequence: TGTGCCAGCAGTTTATTAATAAGGGGGAAGGACACTGAAGCTTTCTTT. Translated: CASSLLIRGKDTEAFF.

The CDR3 nucleotides read TGTGCCAGCTCCCGACAGACAAACGCCGGGGAGCTGTTTTTT. Protein sequence: CASSRQTNAGELFF. This chain connects TRBV9 to TRBJ2-2; TRBD1 is a possible D gene (5 bases). The germline gives CDR1 SGDLS, CDR2 YYNGEE. The CDR3 contains 14 residues. V was clipped by 7 bases and J by 6 bases, with 16 bases between them. Looking up the rest from reference TRBV9 and TRBJ2-2 gives the full variable domain: DSGVTQTPKHLITATGQRVTLRCSPRSGDLSVYWYQQSLDQGLQFLIQYYNGEERAKGNILERFSAQQFPDLHSELNLSSLELGDSALYFCASSRQTNAGELFFGEGSRLTVL.

The chain joins TRBV11-2 to TRBJ2-7; D might be TRBD2 (6 bases). The CDR3 runs to 18 residues. Trimming took off 0 bases at V and 6 bases at J, with 24 bases between the two ends. Germline values: CDR1 SGHAT, CDR2 FQNNGV. The CDR3 spells CASSLDAGMGVGIFEQYF. The CDR3 DNA sequence: TGTGCCAGCAGCTTAGATGCGGGGATGGGGGTTGGAATATTCGAGCAGTACTTC.

The CDR3 DNA sequence: TGTGCCAGCAGCTTATCGATCGACCCGGGGGTCACTGAAGCTTTCTTT. Translation gives CASSLSIDPGVTEAFF. The V gene is TRBV7-2, the J gene TRBJ1-1; a weak D match, TRBD1 (5 bases). Trimming pared 2 bases from V and 4 bases from J, leaving 17 bases between. Germline V CDR1 and CDR2: SGHTA, FQGNSA. The length of the CDR3 is 16 residues.

The chain recombines TRBV5-1 with TRBJ2-3, with TRBD2 matching over 13 bases. From germline, CDR1 is SGHRS and CDR2 YFSETQ. The V gene end was trimmed by 4 bases and the J gene end by 2 bases; junction bases not matched to a gene: 4. The CDR3 loop spans 16 amino acids. The CDR3 region is CASSLGLAGVTDTQYF. DNA for the CDR3: TGCGCCAGCAGCCTAGGACTAGCGGGGGTCACAGATACGCAGTATTTT.

J is TRBJ1-1 and V is TRBV24-1; 7 nucleotides line up with TRBD1. Germline V gene lookup returns CDR1 KGHDR and CDR2 SFDVKD. Trimming took 1 base from V and 11 from J; bases not matched to a gene: 6. The CDR3 runs to 13 residues. CDR3 sequence: CATSDLLTGDAFF. DNA for the CDR3: TGTGCCACCAGTGATTTACTAACAGGGGATGCTTTCTTT.